The rows below give T cell receptor beta chains drawn from one sample of a study of blood T cell repertoires in COVID-19. TCRdb keeps only in-frame clones here, not all; method: immunoSEQ multiplex PCR. The sample contains 140,000 to 150,000 clones, almost 85% of which appear only once. Sequencing was done on a sample of peripheral blood. The receptor set was obtained from a human donor with acute or convalescent COVID-19. The donor label of this sample is uncertain. Each CDR3 is given with its conserved first and last residue. Fields, in order: V gene, D gene, clone size, J gene, CDR3 protein, CDR3 DNA. The D gene is left open where the match is weak. Not every row has a clone size; where given, it reads once, few, many or a size class.

V gene: TRBV5-1
D gene: .
clone size: .
J gene: TRBJ2-3
CDR3 protein: CASSLDGVGDTQYF
CDR3 DNA: TGCGCCAGCAGCTTGGACGGGGTGGGAGATACGCAGTATTTT

V gene: TRBV11-2
D gene: TRBD1
clone size: .
J gene: TRBJ1-4
CDR3 protein: CASSLGTGATNEKLFF
CDR3 DNA: TGTGCCAGCAGCTTAGGGACAGGAGCAACTAATGAAAAACTGTTTTTT

V gene: TRBV29-1
D gene: .
clone size: .
J gene: TRBJ2-3
CDR3 protein: CSVAPLSTDTQYF
CDR3 DNA: TGCAGCGTTGCTCCCTTAAGCACAGATACGCAGTATTTT

V gene: TRBV2
D gene: TRBD2
clone size: .
J gene: TRBJ2-5
CDR3 protein: CASRTGRGGRETQYF
CDR3 DNA: TGTGCCAGCAGGACAGGGCGGGGGGGCCGCGAGACCCAGTACTTC

V gene: TRBV4-1
D gene: .
clone size: .
J gene: TRBJ1-1
CDR3 protein: CASSQGALTVSREAFF
CDR3 DNA: TGCGCCAGCAGCCAAGGGGCCTTGACAGTTAGCCGTGAAGCTTTCTTT

V gene: TRBV6-5
D gene: .
clone size: .
J gene: TRBJ2-3
CDR3 protein: CASSQYTDTQYF
CDR3 DNA: TGTGCCAGCAGTCAGTACACAGATACGCAGTATTTT

V gene: TRBV5-1
D gene: .
clone size: .
J gene: TRBJ1-6
CDR3 protein: CASSLEGGSKYNSPLHF
CDR3 DNA: TGCGCCAGCAGCCTCGAAGGAGGGTCCAAGTATAATTCACCCCTCCACTTT

V gene: TRBV5-1
D gene: TRBD2
clone size: .
J gene: TRBJ2-1
CDR3 protein: CASSPGLVGNEQFF
CDR3 DNA: TGCGCCAGCAGCCCAGGACTAGTCGGCAATGAGCAGTTCTTC

V gene: TRBV6-6
D gene: .
clone size: .
J gene: TRBJ1-5
CDR3 protein: CASSYPQDKRQPQHF
CDR3 DNA: TGTGCCAGCAGTTACCCACAGGATAAACGACAGCCCCAGCATTTT

V gene: TRBV7-2
D gene: TRBD2
clone size: .
J gene: TRBJ2-3
CDR3 protein: CASSPRERGVITDTQYF
CDR3 DNA: TGTGCCAGCAGCCCCCGGGAGCGGGGGGTTATCACAGATACGCAGTATTTT

V gene: TRBV6-2/TRBV6-3
D gene: .
clone size: .
J gene: TRBJ1-5
CDR3 protein: CASSVQTVQPQHF
CDR3 DNA: TGTGCCAGCAGCGTTCAGACAGTTCAGCCCCAGCATTTT

V gene: TRBV29-1
D gene: TRBD1
clone size: once
J gene: TRBJ2-7
CDR3 protein: CSVGRGLSYEQYF
CDR3 DNA: TGCAGCGTTGGCAGGGGGCTATCCTACGAGCAGTACTTC

V gene: TRBV6-5
D gene: .
clone size: once
J gene: TRBJ1-1
CDR3 protein: CASTPAGARTEAFF
CDR3 DNA: TGTGCCAGCACCCCAGCGGGGGCGAGAACTGAAGCTTTCTTT

V gene: TRBV5-6
D gene: TRBD1
clone size: .
J gene: TRBJ1-2
CDR3 protein: CASSTRDRGNGYTF
CDR3 DNA: TGTGCCAGCAGCACAAGGGACAGGGGGAATGGCTACACCTTC

V gene: TRBV7-2
D gene: TRBD2
clone size: .
J gene: TRBJ2-3
CDR3 protein: CASSGGTRSDTQYF
CDR3 DNA: TGTGCCAGCAGCGGAGGGACTAGGAGTGATACGCAGTATTTT

V gene: TRBV3-1/TRBV3-2
D gene: TRBD1
clone size: .
J gene: TRBJ1-6
CDR3 protein: CASSRRTDRVSNSPLHF
CDR3 DNA: TGTGCCAGCAGCCGAAGGACGGACAGGGTTAGTAATTCACCCCTCCACTTT

V gene: TRBV5-1
D gene: .
clone size: few
J gene: TRBJ2-7
CDR3 protein: CASSLDRGGYEQYF
CDR3 DNA: TGCGCCAGCAGCTTGGACAGGGGAGGCTACGAGCAGTACTTC

V gene: TRBV7-9
D gene: .
clone size: .
J gene: TRBJ2-5
CDR3 protein: CASSPPAGRQETQYF
CDR3 DNA: TGTGCCAGCAGCCCCCCCGCGGGCAGGCAAGAGACCCAGTACTTC

V gene: TRBV5-1
D gene: .
clone size: .
J gene: TRBJ1-1
CDR3 protein: CASSLGGRPAFF
CDR3 DNA: TGCGCCAGCAGCTTGGGAGGGCGCCCAGCTTTCTTT

V gene: TRBV10-3
D gene: .
clone size: .
J gene: TRBJ1-2
CDR3 protein: CAISEQFNYGYTF
CDR3 DNA: TGTGCCATCAGTGAACAGTTTAACTATGGCTACACCTTC

V gene: TRBV7-2
D gene: TRBD1
clone size: .
J gene: TRBJ1-2
CDR3 protein: CASSLERDRVSFGYTF
CDR3 DNA: TGTGCCAGCAGCCTAGAGCGGGACAGGGTTTCGTTCGGCTACACCTTC

V gene: TRBV7-2
D gene: .
clone size: .
J gene: TRBJ1-4
CDR3 protein: CASSSPSTKREKLFF
CDR3 DNA: TGTGCCAGCAGCTCACCCTCTACTAAGCGCGAAAAACTGTTTTTT

V gene: TRBV11-2
D gene: TRBD2
clone size: .
J gene: TRBJ2-7
CDR3 protein: CASSLDSGTSGGAVSYEQYF
CDR3 DNA: TGTGCCAGCAGCTTAGATTCCGGGACTAGCGGGGGGGCGGTCAGCTACGAGCAGTACTTC

V gene: TRBV7-9
D gene: .
clone size: .
J gene: TRBJ2-2
CDR3 protein: CASSLVPGRSTGELFF
CDR3 DNA: TGTGCCAGCAGCTTAGTTCCGGGTCGGAGCACCGGGGAGCTGTTTTTT

V gene: TRBV27
D gene: .
clone size: .
J gene: TRBJ1-3
CDR3 protein: CASRPQGGNTIYF
CDR3 DNA: TGTGCCAGCAGACCTCAGGGGGGAAACACCATATATTTT

V gene: TRBV5-1
D gene: TRBD1
clone size: .
J gene: TRBJ1-2
CDR3 protein: CASSLSGTGGTGGYTF
CDR3 DNA: TGCGCCAGCAGCCTGTCCGGGACAGGGGGTACCGGTGGCTACACCTTC

V gene: TRBV29-1
D gene: TRBD1
clone size: .
J gene: TRBJ1-1
CDR3 protein: CSVRQGAEAFF
CDR3 DNA: TGCAGCGTGAGACAGGGGGCTGAAGCTTTCTTT

V gene: TRBV30
D gene: .
clone size: .
J gene: TRBJ1-4
CDR3 protein: CALGLGGEKLFF
CDR3 DNA: TGTGCCTTAGGACTCGGGGGAGAAAAACTGTTTTTT

V gene: TRBV7-8
D gene: .
clone size: .
J gene: TRBJ1-1
CDR3 protein: CASSPAGTRNTEAFF
CDR3 DNA: TGTGCCAGCAGCCCGGCGGGGACTCGGAACACTGAAGCTTTCTTT

V gene: TRBV19
D gene: .
clone size: .
J gene: TRBJ2-2
CDR3 protein: CASSPGQWNTGELFF
CDR3 DNA: TGTGCCAGTAGTCCTGGGCAGTGGAACACCGGGGAGCTGTTTTTT

V gene: TRBV3-1/TRBV3-2
D gene: .
clone size: .
J gene: TRBJ1-2
CDR3 protein: CASSQDRARYTF
CDR3 DNA: TGTGCCAGCAGCCAAGACAGGGCTCGCTACACCTTC

V gene: TRBV5-5
D gene: .
clone size: .
J gene: TRBJ2-7
CDR3 protein: CASSVTGSSYEQYF
CDR3 DNA: TGTGCCAGCAGCGTAACGGGGTCATCCTACGAGCAGTACTTC

V gene: TRBV7-9
D gene: .
clone size: once
J gene: TRBJ2-3
CDR3 protein: CASSPTGPTDTQYF
CDR3 DNA: TGTGCCAGCAGCCCTACAGGACCCACAGATACGCAGTATTTT

V gene: TRBV10-3
D gene: .
clone size: once
J gene: TRBJ1-5
CDR3 protein: CASTDRPGGQPQHF
CDR3 DNA: TGTGCCAGCACAGACAGGCCGGGGGGTCAGCCCCAGCATTTT

V gene: TRBV5-1
D gene: .
clone size: few
J gene: TRBJ1-6
CDR3 protein: CASSLVESSPLHF
CDR3 DNA: TGCGCCAGCAGCTTGGTAGAGAGTTCACCCCTCCACTTT

V gene: TRBV2
D gene: .
clone size: .
J gene: TRBJ2-1
CDR3 protein: CASSEGRQVGEQFF
CDR3 DNA: TGTGCCAGCAGTGAAGGGAGGCAGGTGGGTGAGCAGTTCTTC

V gene: TRBV27
D gene: .
clone size: few
J gene: TRBJ1-5
CDR3 protein: CASSLSRQNNQPQHF
CDR3 DNA: TGTGCCAGCAGTTTATCTAGACAGAACAATCAGCCCCAGCATTTT

V gene: TRBV6-5
D gene: TRBD1
clone size: once
J gene: TRBJ1-4
CDR3 protein: CASSYTGGEKLFF
CDR3 DNA: TGTGCCAGCAGTTATACAGGGGGGGAAAAACTGTTTTTT

V gene: TRBV5-1
D gene: .
clone size: .
J gene: TRBJ2-3
CDR3 protein: CASSFYASTDTQYF
CDR3 DNA: TGCGCCAGCAGCTTTTACGCGAGCACAGATACGCAGTATTTT

V gene: TRBV11-2
D gene: TRBD1
clone size: .
J gene: TRBJ2-7
CDR3 protein: CASSISGTDEQYF
CDR3 DNA: TGTGCCAGCAGCATCAGTGGGACAGACGAGCAGTACTTC

V gene: TRBV6-6
D gene: TRBD1
clone size: .
J gene: TRBJ1-4
CDR3 protein: CASSFGQDTTNEKLFF
CDR3 DNA: TGTGCCAGCAGCTTCGGACAGGACACAACTAATGAAAAACTGTTTTTT

V gene: TRBV5-4
D gene: TRBD1
clone size: few
J gene: TRBJ2-3
CDR3 protein: CASSPGTGGGWQYF
CDR3 DNA: TGTGCCAGCAGTCCCGGGACAGGGGGCGGGTGGCAGTATTTT

V gene: TRBV6-2/TRBV6-3
D gene: TRBD1
clone size: .
J gene: TRBJ1-2
CDR3 protein: CASSYAGGNYGYTF
CDR3 DNA: TGTGCCAGCAGTTACGCAGGGGGTAACTATGGCTACACCTTC

V gene: TRBV7-2
D gene: .
clone size: .
J gene: TRBJ1-2
CDR3 protein: CASSGDEGRLGYGYTF
CDR3 DNA: TGTGCCAGCAGCGGGGACGAGGGGAGGCTGGGCTATGGCTACACCTTC

V gene: TRBV6-5
D gene: TRBD1
clone size: .
J gene: TRBJ2-7
CDR3 protein: CASSYQTGSYEQYF
CDR3 DNA: TGTGCCAGCAGTTACCAGACAGGGTCCTACGAGCAGTACTTC

V gene: TRBV4-1
D gene: .
clone size: .
J gene: TRBJ2-3
CDR3 protein: CASSQAPGVTDTQYF
CDR3 DNA: TGCGCCAGCAGCCAAGCCCCGGGGGTCACAGATACGCAGTATTTT

V gene: TRBV5-1
D gene: TRBD2
clone size: .
J gene: TRBJ2-3
CDR3 protein: CASTVAGGSDTQYF
CDR3 DNA: TGCGCCAGCACTGTAGCGGGGGGTTCAGATACGCAGTATTTT

V gene: TRBV7-2
D gene: .
clone size: once
J gene: TRBJ1-3
CDR3 protein: CASSLVQVSGNTIYF
CDR3 DNA: TGTGCCAGCAGCTTAGTTCAGGTCTCTGGAAACACCATATATTTT

V gene: TRBV4-1
D gene: TRBD2
clone size: .
J gene: TRBJ2-3
CDR3 protein: CASSYVAGDRTDTQYF
CDR3 DNA: TGCGCCAGCAGCTACGTAGCGGGGGACCGCACAGATACGCAGTATTTT

V gene: TRBV11-2
D gene: .
clone size: .
J gene: TRBJ2-3
CDR3 protein: CASSSQRFGTDTQYF
CDR3 DNA: TGTGCCAGCAGCTCTCAGCGGTTCGGCACAGATACGCAGTATTTT

V gene: TRBV10-1
D gene: .
clone size: once
J gene: TRBJ1-5
CDR3 protein: CASSPTDQPQHF
CDR3 DNA: TGCGCCAGCAGCCCGACAGATCAGCCCCAGCATTTT

V gene: TRBV5-6
D gene: .
clone size: .
J gene: TRBJ2-2
CDR3 protein: CASSPLAVRTGELFF
CDR3 DNA: TGTGCCAGCAGCCCCCTTGCGGTTCGGACCGGGGAGCTGTTTTTT

V gene: TRBV9
D gene: TRBD2
clone size: .
J gene: TRBJ2-1
CDR3 protein: CASSVGSGGDREQFF
CDR3 DNA: TGTGCCAGCAGCGTAGGAAGCGGGGGGGATCGTGAGCAGTTCTTC

V gene: TRBV23-1
D gene: TRBD1
clone size: .
J gene: TRBJ1-5
CDR3 protein: CASSQSFGQGTASNQPQHF
CDR3 DNA: TGCGCCAGCAGTCAATCGTTCGGACAGGGGACGGCAAGCAATCAGCCCCAGCATTTT

V gene: TRBV19
D gene: TRBD2
clone size: .
J gene: TRBJ2-3
CDR3 protein: CASSTRLAGGTDTQYF
CDR3 DNA: TGTGCCAGTAGTACACGACTAGCGGGGGGGACAGATACGCAGTATTTT

V gene: TRBV18
D gene: TRBD1
clone size: few
J gene: TRBJ1-2
CDR3 protein: CASSPEGQPIYGYTF
CDR3 DNA: TGTGCCAGCTCACCAGAGGGACAGCCGATCTATGGCTACACCTTC

V gene: TRBV11-2
D gene: .
clone size: .
J gene: TRBJ2-5
CDR3 protein: CASSLVNQKETQYF
CDR3 DNA: TGTGCCAGCAGCTTGGTCAACCAGAAAGAGACCCAGTACTTC

V gene: TRBV3-1/TRBV3-2
D gene: TRBD1
clone size: .
J gene: TRBJ1-3
CDR3 protein: CASSSNPGQGNTIYF
CDR3 DNA: TGTGCCAGCAGCTCAAACCCGGGACAGGGAAACACCATATATTTT

V gene: TRBV7-9
D gene: .
clone size: once
J gene: TRBJ2-3
CDR3 protein: CASSFAGNTDTQYF
CDR3 DNA: TGTGCCAGCAGCTTCGCAGGGAACACAGATACGCAGTATTTT

V gene: TRBV18
D gene: .
clone size: .
J gene: TRBJ1-1
CDR3 protein: CASSPIRGSPEAFF
CDR3 DNA: TGTGCCAGCTCACCAATCCGCGGCAGTCCTGAAGCTTTCTTT